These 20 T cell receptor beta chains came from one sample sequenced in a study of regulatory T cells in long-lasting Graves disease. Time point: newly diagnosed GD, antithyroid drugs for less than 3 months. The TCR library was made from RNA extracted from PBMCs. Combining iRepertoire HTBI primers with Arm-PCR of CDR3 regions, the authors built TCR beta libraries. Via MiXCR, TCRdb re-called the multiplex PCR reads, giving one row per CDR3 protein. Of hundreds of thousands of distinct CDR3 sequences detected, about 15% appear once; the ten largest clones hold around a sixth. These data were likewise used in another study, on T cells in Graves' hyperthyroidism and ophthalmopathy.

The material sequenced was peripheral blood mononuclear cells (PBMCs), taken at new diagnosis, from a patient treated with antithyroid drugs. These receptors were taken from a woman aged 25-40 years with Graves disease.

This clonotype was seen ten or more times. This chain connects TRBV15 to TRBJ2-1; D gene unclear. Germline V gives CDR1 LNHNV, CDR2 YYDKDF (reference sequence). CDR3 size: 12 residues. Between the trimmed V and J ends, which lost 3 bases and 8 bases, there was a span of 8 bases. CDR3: CATSRDPHEQFF. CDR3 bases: TGTGCCACCAGCAGGGACCCCCATGAGCAGTTCTTC.

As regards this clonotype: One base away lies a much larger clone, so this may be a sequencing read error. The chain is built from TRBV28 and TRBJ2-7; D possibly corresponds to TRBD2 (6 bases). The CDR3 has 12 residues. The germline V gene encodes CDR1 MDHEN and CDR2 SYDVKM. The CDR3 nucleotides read TGTGCCAGCAGAAGGAAACTAGCTGAGCAGCTCTTC. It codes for CASRRKLAEQLF.

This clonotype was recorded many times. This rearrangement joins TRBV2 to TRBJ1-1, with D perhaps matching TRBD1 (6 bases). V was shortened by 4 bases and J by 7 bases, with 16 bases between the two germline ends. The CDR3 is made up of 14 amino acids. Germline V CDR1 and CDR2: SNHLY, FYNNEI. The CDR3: CASSVTAGTSEAFF. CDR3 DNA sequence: TGTGCCAGCAGTGTCACGGCGGGGACAAGTGAAGCTTTCTTT.

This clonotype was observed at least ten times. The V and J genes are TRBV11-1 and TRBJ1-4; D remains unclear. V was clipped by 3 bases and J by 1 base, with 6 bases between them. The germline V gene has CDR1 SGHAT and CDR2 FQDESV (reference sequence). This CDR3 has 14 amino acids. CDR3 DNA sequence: TGTGCCAGCAGCTTCGGGGAAACTAATGAAAAACTGTTTTTT. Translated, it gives CASSFGETNEKLFF.

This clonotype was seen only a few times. As DNA, the CDR3 is TGTGCCAGCAGCCTGGGGTGGACTGCCTACGAGCAGTACTTC. This gives the protein CASSLGWTAYEQYF. This sequence joins TRBV7-9 and TRBJ2-7; tentative D call: TRBD2 (5 bases). The V gene's germline CDR1 is SEHNR and CDR2 FQNEAQ (reference sequence). The CDR3 spans 14 residues. V lost 5 bases, J lost 2 bases, and 13 bases lay in between.

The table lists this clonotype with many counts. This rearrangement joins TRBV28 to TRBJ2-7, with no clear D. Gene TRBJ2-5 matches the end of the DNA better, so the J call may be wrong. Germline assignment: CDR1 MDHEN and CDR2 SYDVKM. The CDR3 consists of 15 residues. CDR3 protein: CASSFWSEGQETQYF. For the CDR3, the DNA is TGTGCCAGCAGTTTCTGGTCGGAAGGGCAAGAGACCCAGTACTTC.

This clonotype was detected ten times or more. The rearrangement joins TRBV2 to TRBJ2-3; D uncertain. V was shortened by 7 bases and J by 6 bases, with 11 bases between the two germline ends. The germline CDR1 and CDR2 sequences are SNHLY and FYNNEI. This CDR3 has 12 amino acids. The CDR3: CASNKDGDTQYF. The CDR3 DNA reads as TGTGCCAGCAACAAGGACGGTGATACGCAGTATTTT.

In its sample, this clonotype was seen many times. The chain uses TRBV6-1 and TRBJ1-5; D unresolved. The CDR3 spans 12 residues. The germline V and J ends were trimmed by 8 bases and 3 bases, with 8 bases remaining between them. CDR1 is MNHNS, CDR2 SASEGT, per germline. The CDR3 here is CASANYNQPQHF. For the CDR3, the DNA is TGTGCCAGCGCCAACTACAATCAGCCCCAGCATTTT.

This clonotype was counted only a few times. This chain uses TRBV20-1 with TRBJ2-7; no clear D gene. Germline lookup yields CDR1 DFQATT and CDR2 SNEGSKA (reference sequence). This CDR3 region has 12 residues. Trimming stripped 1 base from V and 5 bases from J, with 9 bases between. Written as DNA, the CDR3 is TGCAGTGCTAGAGGCGCTACTAACGAGCAGTACTTC. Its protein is CSARGATNEQYF.

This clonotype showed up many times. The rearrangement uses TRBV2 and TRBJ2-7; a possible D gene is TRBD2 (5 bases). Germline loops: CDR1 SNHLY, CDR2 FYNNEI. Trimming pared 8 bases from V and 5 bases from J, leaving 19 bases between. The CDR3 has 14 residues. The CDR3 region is CASRETLAVDEQYF. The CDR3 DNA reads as TGTGCCAGCCGAGAGACTCTAGCTGTTGACGAGCAGTACTTC.

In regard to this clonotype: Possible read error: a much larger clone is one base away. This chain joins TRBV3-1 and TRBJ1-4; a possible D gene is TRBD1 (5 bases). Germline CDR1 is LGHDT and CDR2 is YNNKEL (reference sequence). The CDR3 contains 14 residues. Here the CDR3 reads CASSHRATNGKLFF. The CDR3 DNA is TGTGCCAGCAGCCACAGGGCCACTAATGGAAAACTGTTTTTT.

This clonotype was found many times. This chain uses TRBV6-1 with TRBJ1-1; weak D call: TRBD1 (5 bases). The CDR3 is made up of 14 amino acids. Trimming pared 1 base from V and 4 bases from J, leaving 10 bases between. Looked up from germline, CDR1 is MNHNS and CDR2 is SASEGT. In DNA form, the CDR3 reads TGTGCCAGCAGTGAAGAACCAGGGAGCACTGAAGCTTTCTTT. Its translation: CASSEEPGSTEAFF.

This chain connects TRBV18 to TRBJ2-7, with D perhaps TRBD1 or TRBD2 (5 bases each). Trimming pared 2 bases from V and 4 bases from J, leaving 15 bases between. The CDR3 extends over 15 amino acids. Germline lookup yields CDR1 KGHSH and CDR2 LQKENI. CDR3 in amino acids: CASSPGETVVYEQYF. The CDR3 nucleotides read TGTGCCAGCTCACCAGGGGAGACAGTGGTTTACGAGCAGTACTTC.

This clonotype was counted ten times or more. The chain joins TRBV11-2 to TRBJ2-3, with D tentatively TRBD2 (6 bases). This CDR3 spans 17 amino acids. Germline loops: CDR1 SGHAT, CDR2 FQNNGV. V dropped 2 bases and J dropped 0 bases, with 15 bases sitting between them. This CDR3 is CASSLWGTGLSTDTQYF. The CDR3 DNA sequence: TGTGCCAGCAGCTTATGGGGGACGGGACTGAGCACAGATACGCAGTATTTT.

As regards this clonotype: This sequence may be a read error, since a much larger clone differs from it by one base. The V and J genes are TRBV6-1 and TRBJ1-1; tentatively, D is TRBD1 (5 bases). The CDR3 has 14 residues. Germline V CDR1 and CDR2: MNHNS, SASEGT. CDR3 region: CASSDYQGRTGAFF. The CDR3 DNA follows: TGTGCCAGCAGTGATTACCAGGGTAGGACTGGAGCTTTCTTT.

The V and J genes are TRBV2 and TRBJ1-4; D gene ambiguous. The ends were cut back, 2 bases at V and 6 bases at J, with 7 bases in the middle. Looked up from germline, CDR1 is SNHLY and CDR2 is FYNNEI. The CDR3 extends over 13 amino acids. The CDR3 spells CASSERRDEKLFF. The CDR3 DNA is TGTGCCAGCAGTGAAAGGCGCGATGAAAAACTGTTTTTT. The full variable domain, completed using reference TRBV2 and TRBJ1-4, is EPEVTQTPSHQVTQMGQEVILRCVPISNHLYFYWYRQILGQKVEFLVSFYNNEISEKSEIFDDQFSVERPDGSNFTLKIRSTKLEDSAMYFCASSERRDEKLFFGSGTQLSVL.

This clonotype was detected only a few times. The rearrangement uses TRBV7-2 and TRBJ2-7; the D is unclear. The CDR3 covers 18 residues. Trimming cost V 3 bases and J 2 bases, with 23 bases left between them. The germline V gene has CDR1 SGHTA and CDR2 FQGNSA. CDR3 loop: CASSLTASSLRIPYEQYF. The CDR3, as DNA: TGTGCCAGCAGCTTGACCGCTTCCTCTCTGCGGATCCCCTACGAGCAGTACTTC.

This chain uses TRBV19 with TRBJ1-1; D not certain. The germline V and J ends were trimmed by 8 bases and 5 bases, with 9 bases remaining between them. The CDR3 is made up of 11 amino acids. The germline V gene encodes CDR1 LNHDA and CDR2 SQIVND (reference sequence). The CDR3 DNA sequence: TGTGCCAGTCCGGGTTATACTGAAGCTTTCTTT. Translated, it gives CASPGYTEAFF.

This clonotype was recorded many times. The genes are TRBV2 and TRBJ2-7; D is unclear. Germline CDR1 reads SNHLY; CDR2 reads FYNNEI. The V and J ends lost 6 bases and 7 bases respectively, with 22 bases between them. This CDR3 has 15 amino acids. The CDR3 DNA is TGTGCCAGCAGGGCCCGGCCGGGCGATTGGGGTGAGCAGTACTTC. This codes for CASRARPGDWGEQYF.

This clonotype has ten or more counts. CDR3 sequence reads: CASSTGTEPYEQYF. CDR3 in DNA: TGTGCCAGCAGCACCGGGACAGAGCCCTACGAGCAGTACTTC. The J gene is TRBJ2-7, the V gene TRBV28, with 7 bases fitting TRBD1. V shed 6 bases and J 2 bases; nucleotides not matched to a gene: 7. Germline CDR1 and CDR2: MDHEN and SYDVKM. The CDR3 loop spans 14 amino acids. The full variable domain, with the rest looked up from reference TRBV28 and TRBJ2-7, is DVKVTQSSRYLVKRTGEKVFLECVQDMDHENMFWYRQDPGLGLRLIYFSYDVKMKEKGDIPEGYSVSREKKERFSLILESASTNQTSMYLCASSTGTEPYEQYFGPGTRLTVT.